Each of the 17 T cell receptor beta chains below was sequenced from the same sample in a study of T cell responses to AZD1222 COVID-19 vaccine. The protocol was immunoSEQ multiplex PCR, while the TCRdb copy is restricted to in-frame clones and leaves out a portion. The sample comprises some 150,000 clones, less than 95% of which are singletons, and around 1.3% rests with the top ten. Sequencing was performed on peripheral blood, taken on day 0 of AZD1222 vaccination. Receptors were obtained from an adult in good health.

In this sample, this clone turned up once. This chain joins TRBV5-1 and TRBJ2-3, with TRBD2 matching over 10 bases. J gave up 1 base and V 2 bases, and 7 bases lay outside the gene matches. This CDR3 is 17 amino acids long. Germline-derived CDR1 and CDR2 are SGHRS and YFSETQ. The DNA for the CDR3 is TGCGCCAGCAGCTTTACGATAGCGGGAGGAGGCACAGATACGCAGTATTTT. Translation gives CASSFTIAGGGTDTQYF.

The chain couples TRBV4-1 to TRBJ1-1; D is possibly TRBD1 (6 bases). The CDR3 length is 15 residues. The V end was cut by 1 base, the J end by 8 bases, with 17 bases between. The germline V gene has CDR1 MGHRA and CDR2 YSYEKL. As DNA, the CDR3 is TGCGCCAGCAGCCAAGCTTTGGCCAGGGGAGAGGAAGCTTTCTTT. Translation gives CASSQALARGEEAFF.

Comment on this clone: One junction end disagrees with the germline gene, perhaps due to a read error. The V call is TRBV5-6, the J call TRBJ1-6; the D is unclear. The CDR3 has 16 residues. Germline assignment: CDR1 SGHDT and CDR2 YYEEEE. CDR3 in amino acids: CASSLALGSNNSPLHF. CDR3 bases: TGTGCCAGCAGCTTGGCCCTGGGCTCCAATAATTCACCCCTCCACTTT.

The gene calls are TRBV7-2 and TRBJ2-5; TRBD2 agrees at 8 bases. Germline CDR1 reads SGHTA; CDR2 reads FQGNSA. The ends lost 5 bases at V and 5 bases at J; junction bases unmatched: 7. The CDR3 contains 14 residues. CDR3 coding DNA: TGTGCCAGCAGCCCCGGGACTAGTTGGGAGACCCAGTACTTC. Its protein is CASSPGTSWETQYF.

The chain links TRBV10-3 to TRBJ2-2; 7 positions match TRBD2. The germline CDR1 and CDR2 sequences are ENHRY and SYGVKD. The CDR3 sequence is 17 residues long. The ends lost 6 bases at V and 0 bases at J; junction bases unmatched: 10. For the CDR3, the DNA is TGTGCCATCAGACGAACTAGCGTGAACGCGAACACCGGGGAGCTGTTTTTT. Its translation: CAIRRTSVNANTGELFF.

V is TRBV6-2 or TRBV6-3 and J is TRBJ1-5, with TRBD1 as a possible D gene (6 bases). The CDR3 contains 17 residues. The V end lost 3 bases, the J end lost 2 bases, and 17 bases lay between the germline ends. The germline gives CDR1 MNHEY, CDR2 SVGEGT. The DNA for the CDR3 is TGTGCCAGCAGTTATTTATTTGTGGGGGCAGGCAATCAGCCCCAGCATTTT. Residues: CASSYLFVGAGNQPQHF.

The V gene is TRBV5-1, the J gene TRBJ2-3, with 9 bases fitting TRBD2. Losses at the gene ends were 3 bases for V and 1 base for J; bases not matched to a gene: 3. The germline V gene has CDR1 SGHRS and CDR2 YFSETQ. This CDR3 has 15 residues. The CDR3 coding sequence is TGCGCCAGCAGCTCAGAGCGGGGGGGCACAGATACGCAGTATTTT. Protein sequence: CASSSERGGTDTQYF.

The chain links TRBV28 to TRBJ1-3; 7 bases line up with TRBD1. CDR1 is MDHEN and CDR2 is SYDVKM in the germline V gene. J gave up 4 bases and V 8 bases, and 8 bases lay outside the gene matches. This CDR3 is 14 amino acids long. The CDR3 is CASLPTGPGNTIYF. CDR3 nucleotides: TGTGCCAGCTTACCGACAGGGCCGGGAAACACCATATATTTT.

CDR3 nucleotide sequence: TGCGCCAGCAATTTGGGGGCGCGGGACTATGGCTACACCTTC. Its translation is CASNLGARDYGYTF. The V gene is TRBV5-1, the J gene TRBJ1-2; D possibly corresponds to TRBD1 (6 bases). The ends were cut back, 6 bases at V and 3 bases at J, with 15 bases in the middle. This CDR3 spans 14 amino acids. Germline V lookup: CDR1 SGHRS, CDR2 YFSETQ.

In DNA, the CDR3 is TGTGCCAGCAGTTACGGGACAGGGTTGCCTAACTATGGCTACACCTTC. Amino acid sequence: CASSYGTGLPNYGYTF. The genes are TRBV6-2 or TRBV6-3 and TRBJ1-2; 9 bases fit TRBD1. Germline values: CDR1 MNHEY, CDR2 SVGEGT. There are 16 residues in the CDR3. The V segment lost 2 bases and the J segment 0 bases; nucleotides outside the gene matches: 4.

J is TRBJ2-2 and V is TRBV21-1; no check of the table's D call, TRBD1, against the DNA was made. TRBV21-1 is an annotated pseudogene. The CDR3 contains 15 residues. The CDR3 region is CASSKGQGNTGELFF. The CDR3 DNA reads TGTGCCAGCAGCAAGGGACAGGGGAACACCGGGGAGCTGTTTTTT.

This rearrangement joins TRBV18 to TRBJ1-1; the D gene is possibly TRBD1 (6 bases). V was trimmed by 0 bases and J by 3 bases, leaving 8 bases between them. The CDR3 contains 14 residues. Germline values: CDR1 KGHSH, CDR2 LQKENI. The CDR3 spells CASSPPPGDTEAFF. Written as DNA, the CDR3 is TGTGCCAGCTCACCACCACCAGGGGACACTGAAGCTTTCTTT.

The chain carries TRBV28 and TRBJ1-2; D unresolved. The CDR3 has 13 residues. Germline V gene data show CDR1 as MDHEN and CDR2 as SYDVKM. Trimming stripped 7 bases from V and 2 bases from J, with 11 bases between. CDR3 DNA sequence: TGTGCCAGCACCTTATTGGGAAACTATGGCTACACCTTC. Its translation is CASTLLGNYGYTF.

This clone was counted only a few times. V is TRBV4-1 and J is TRBJ1-1, with a possible D match to TRBD1 (6 bases). CDR1 and CDR2 from the germline V gene are MGHRA and YSYEKL. This CDR3 spans 14 amino acids. V lost 2 bases and J 10 bases, leaving 17 bases between the germline ends. This CDR3 reads CASSQTDGGRVAFF. As DNA, the CDR3 is TGCGCCAGCAGCCAAACAGATGGGGGCAGGGTAGCTTTCTTT.

The CDR3 reads CASSYKGQPQHF. CDR3 coding DNA: TGTGCCAGCAGTTACAAGGGGCAGCCCCAGCATTTT. The chain is built from TRBV12-3 or TRBV12-4 and TRBJ1-5; a weak D match, TRBD1 (5 bases). V was shortened by 4 bases and J by 7 bases, with 8 bases between the two germline ends. This CDR3 is built from 12 residues.

The genes are TRBV21-1 and TRBJ2-7; no check of the table's D call, TRBD2, against the DNA was made. TRBV21-1 is described as a pseudogene. The CDR3 consists of 15 residues. The CDR3 here is CASSKVAGPVYEQYV. The CDR3 coding sequence is TGTGCCAGCAGCAAAGTAGCGGGACCGGTCTACGAGCAGTACGTC.

V is TRBV13 and J is TRBJ2-2; 9 positions match TRBD1. With 7 bases clipped from V and 7 bases from J, the junction kept 13 bases outside the gene matches. Germline V gives CDR1 PRHDT, CDR2 FYEKMQ (reference sequence). The CDR3 has 16 amino acids. CDR3 nucleotides: TGTGCCAGCACCGCTGGAGGACAGGGGCTTCTCGGGGAGCTGTTTTTT. Protein: CASTAGGQGLLGELFF.